Sequencing of this T cell receptor beta chain was carried out in a study of cytomegalovirus exposure and HLA in healthy donors. PCR used 60 Vbeta primers and 13 Jbeta primers. The table came from immunoSEQ multiplex PCR; TCRdb's copy has only in-frame clones and leaves some out. The sample contains more than 200,000 clones, about 83% of which appear only once. The CDR3 totals 16 residues. Deletions cut 9 bases from V and 1 base from J, with 21 bases between. Germline CDR1 is MNHEY and CDR2 is SMNVEV (reference sequence). V and J are TRBV27 and TRBJ1-2; D is possibly TRBD1 (6 bases). Sequencing was performed on PBMCs. The clonotype comes from a girl aged 5 to 17 in good health and CMV-seronegative. CDR3: CAREGGGLSDNYGYTF. In nucleotides, the CDR3 is TGTGCCAGGGAGGGAGGGGGGCTATCGGATAACTATGGCTACACCTTC.